This TCR beta chain was documented in a study of vaccination effects on CD4 cells after COVID-19 (dated by TCRdb to between 2020 and 2023). In the study overall: In the ViraFEST assay, PBMC were stimulated with viral peptide pools, and TCR sequencing was then used to find antigen-specific CD4+ T cell clonotypes based on their expansion. Each well held under 2.5 million PBMC cultured in IMDM containing approximately 5% human AB serum, roughly 9.6 IU/ml IL-2 and gentamicin, along with approximately 10 ug/ml peptides. Cultures from other donors in the study were sequenced using the Oncomine TCR Beta short-read assay on an Illumina iSeq 100. A total of 10 COVID-19 convalescent patients and several SARS-CoV-2-naive healthy vaccine recipients were included in the full study. Across the study, the median time from the second dose to post-vaccine sampling was 72 days (range 14 to 241). SARS-CoV-2 spike-specific CD4+ TCR repertoires were compared before and after mRNA vaccination in COVID-19 convalescent patients and in infection-naive vaccine recipients.

Findings and caveats that apply to the study as a whole: In healthy vaccine recipients, vaccine-induced clones were almost all SARS-CoV-2 mono-reactive, with only 1 of 255 cross-reactive with common cold coronaviruses. Clones induced by infection and clones induced by vaccination both contracted markedly at late timepoints after vaccination, which fits with T cell responses waning over time. The study was limited by a small number of convalescent patients, and early post-infection timepoints were lacking.

The library came from the immunoSEQ multiplex PCR assay. DNA from the CD4+ T cells that had been cultured and isolated underwent TCR beta CDR3 sequencing. In the source study's methods: Non-productive TCR sequences were removed, reads were trimmed to the CDR3 region, and CDR3s of at least 7 amino acids were retained. Antigen-specific clonotypes were identified with the MANAFEST web app by comparing expansion in peptide wells against reference cultures. To be called positive, a clone needed expansion at FDR<0.05 compared with the reference and with all other wells, an odds ratio greater than 5, and a frequency greater than 0.1% in two replicate wells. Clonotypes significantly expanded in SARS-CoV-2 spike wells and in at least one common cold coronavirus spike condition were defined as cross-reactive. Using the stringdist R package, CDR3 similarity was measured by Levenshtein distance, and unrooted trees were constructed with ape in R 3.6.1. TCRdb holds this immuneACCESS table with in-frame rearrangements only. Some clones are missing; in checked studies, unresolved V genes explain under half, and the rest has no known cause. Clone size and the V and J calls come from that table; the DNA yielded D and trimming. For this sample there are approximately 70,000 clones; around 69% appear just once. The ten largest clones represent roughly 2.1% of the sample.

V is pruned by 1 base and J by 4 bases, leaving 5 bases of the junction without a gene match. For CDR1 and CDR2, the germline V gene lists SQVTM and ANQGSEA. Including cysteine and phenylalanine, the CDR3 has 14 amino acids. The retained sequence is limited to the CDR3, 42 bases, with the frame set at the first base. Comments on this clone: Its antigen is unknown. It has no much larger one-base neighbor in the sample; base qualities were not kept.

After approximately eleven days of culture, CD4+ T cells were isolated with the EasySep CD4+ T cell isolation kit. Each participant got two doses of an mRNA SARS-CoV-2 vaccine, either BNT162b2 or mRNA-1273. Negative nucleocapsid antibody results before and after vaccination confirmed that the healthy vaccine recipients had no prior SARS-CoV-2 infection. On days 3 and 7, half of the culture medium was replaced with fresh IL-2-containing medium. Each peptide stimulation condition was cultured in triplicate wells unless otherwise noted. Using Ficoll-Paque Plus gradient centrifugation, PBMC were separated from whole blood and then either used fresh or cryopreserved at -140C. Genomic DNA was extracted from cultured CD4+ T cells with the QIAamp micro DNA kit.

This clonotype originated in a human donor who received a COVID-19 vaccine. The rearrangement combines TRBV29-1 with TRBJ1-2; TRBD1 lines up with 8 middle nucleotides. The sequenced sample was CD4+ T cells from PBMCs cultured without peptide, obtained after COVID-19 vaccination. The nucleotide sequence reads as follows: TGCAGCGTTGAAGGACAGGGGTTAAGCTATGGCTACACCTTC. Its protein reads: CSVEGQGLSYGYTF.